This T cell receptor (beta chain) was identified in a study of OX40 agonist ivuxolimab in advanced cancers. The repertoire was sequenced with immunoSEQ multiplex PCR; TCRdb's copy has only in-frame clones and lacks some. Of approximately 24,000 clones in the sample, roughly 76% were seen once. This TCR came from an adult with an advanced solid tumor such as melanoma, head and neck, liver or kidney cancer. Sequenced material: CD4+ or CD8+ T cells sorted from blood, taken in a trial of the OX40 agonist ivuxolimab.

The CDR3, as DNA: TGTGCCAGCAGTCGTACAGGGGCCCACGAGCAGTACTTC. Translated, it gives CASSRTGAHEQYF. The chain has TRBV6-5 and TRBJ2-7, with 7 bases lining up with TRBD1. Trimming cost V 5 bases and J 5 bases; bases outside gene matches: 6. Germline V lookup: CDR1 MNHEY, CDR2 SVGAGI. This CDR3 is 13 amino acids long.